This T cell receptor (beta chain) was documented in a study of blood T cell repertoires in COVID-19. Authors' processing steps: How many nucleated cells were present was estimated from reference gene primer amplification. The data were produced by immunoSEQ multiplex PCR, yet TCRdb's version contains in-frame clones alone and is incomplete. The V and J calls and clone size come from that table; D and trimming were worked out from the DNA. The table records some 150,000 clones, 80% to 90% of them present only once. The germline gives CDR1 MNHEY, CDR2 SMNVEV (reference sequence). J lost 7 bases, V lost 6 bases, and 7 bases had no gene match. CDR3 length equals 13 residues.

The chain recombines TRBV27 with TRBJ1-1, with 8 bases fitting TRBD1. The TCR originated in a woman between 55 and 75 years old with active COVID-19. Source material: peripheral blood. The CDR3 reads CASSSGGLYEAFF. The CDR3 nucleotides are TGTGCCAGCAGCTCAGGGGGCTTATATGAAGCTTTCTTT.